These 32 T cell receptor beta chains share one sample of origin, sequenced in a study of T cell repertoires in cytomegalovirus infection. No antigen has been assigned to these receptors. Each CDR3 protein gets one entry after TCRdb re-called the reads with MiXCR. The sample records roughly 280,000 distinct CDR3 sequences, around 20% being singletons. The sample in question was cultured PBMCs, obtained from culture after CMV antigen stimulation. The receptor set was obtained from a human donor in good health (CMV status not recorded). Some clones in this sample may be carry-over from other donors' samples.

This chain joins TRBV2 and TRBJ2-1, with TRBD2 as a possible D gene (6 bases). Germline CDR1 reads SNHLY; CDR2 reads FYNNEI. The V end lost 4 bases, the J end lost 1 base, and 17 bases lay between the germline ends. CDR3 size: 17 residues. The CDR3 region is CASSGRVIGSSYNEQFF. DNA for the CDR3: TGTGCCAGCAGTGGACGGGTGATCGGGAGTTCCTACAATGAGCAGTTCTTC.

CDR3 loop: CASTRGATNEKLFF. The CDR3 coding sequence is TGTGCCAGCACCCGGGGGGCAACTAATGAAAAACTGTTTTTT. This chain uses TRBV7-8 with TRBJ1-4; D possibly corresponds to TRBD1 (5 bases). CDR1 is SGHVS, CDR2 FQNEAQ, per germline. Trimming took 7 bases from V and 0 from J, leaving 9 bases between them. The CDR3 contains 14 residues.

The CDR3 sequence is CSAERDRVSYEQYF. The CDR3 DNA reads as TGCAGTGCAGAGAGGGACAGGGTTTCCTACGAGCAGTACTTC. The V call is TRBV20-1, the J call TRBJ2-7; TRBD1 matches 9 bases. The germline gives CDR1 DFQATT, CDR2 SNEGSKA (reference sequence). CDR3 length equals 14 residues. With 6 bases clipped from V and 1 base from J, the junction kept 7 bases outside the gene matches.

J is TRBJ2-1 and V is TRBV5-4; 8 bases fit TRBD2. CDR1 is SGHNT, CDR2 YYREEE, per germline (reference sequence). Trimming took 3 bases from V and 4 from J; bases not matched to a gene: 9. This CDR3 is built from 16 residues. The CDR3 reads CASSSSGTRLYNEQFF. Written as DNA, the CDR3 is TGTGCCAGCAGCTCGTCCGGGACTAGACTATACAATGAGCAGTTCTTC.

This sequence joins TRBV4-1 and TRBJ2-4, with D maybe TRBD1 (6 bases). The CDR3 is made up of 16 amino acids. With 5 bases removed from V and 7 bases from J, the gap between germline ends came to 21 bases. From germline, CDR1 is MGHRA and CDR2 YSYEKL. CDR3 sequence (DNA): TGCGCCAGCAGCAAACGTCGGTCAGGGGAAGGTAACATTCAGTACTTC. Protein: CASSKRRSGEGNIQYF.

Only a few counts were recorded for this clonotype. V is TRBV20-1 and J is TRBJ2-5, with D maybe TRBD1 (6 bases). This CDR3 spans 15 amino acids. V gave up 2 bases and J gave up 0 bases, with 13 bases separating them. Germline-derived CDR1 and CDR2 are DFQATT and SNEGSKA (reference sequence). CDR3 in amino acids: CSARPPGHYQETQYF. Here the CDR3 DNA reads TGCAGTGCTAGACCTCCGGGACACTACCAAGAGACCCAGTACTTC.

The chain recombines TRBV20-1 with TRBJ2-5; TRBD2 agrees at 8 bases. Germline trimming cut 0 bases from V and 4 bases from J; bases unmatched to any gene: 16. The CDR3 sequence is 18 residues long. Germline CDR1 is DFQATT and CDR2 is SNEGSKA (reference sequence). CDR3 nucleotides: TGCAGTGCTAGAGATGAACTAGCGGACTACACGAGTAGAGAGACCCAGTACTTC. It yields the protein CSARDELADYTSRETQYF.

This rearrangement joins TRBV3-1 to TRBJ2-1, with TRBD2 matching 10 bases. Germline-derived CDR1 and CDR2 are LGHDT and YNNKEL (reference sequence). Germline trimming cut 1 base from V and 1 base from J; bases unmatched to any gene: 4. The CDR3 runs 17 residues. The CDR3 reads CASSQAAGGGSYNEQFF. DNA of the CDR3: TGTGCCAGCAGCCAAGCAGCGGGAGGGGGTTCCTACAATGAGCAGTTCTTC.

V is TRBV4-3 and J is TRBJ1-5; D remains unclear. The CDR3 contains 13 residues. V lost 1 base and J lost 4, with 5 bases in between. CDR1 is LGHNA and CDR2 is YSLEER in the germline V gene. The CDR3 nucleotides read TGCGCCAGCAGCCAAGTAAGAAATCAGCCCCAGCATTTT. This gives the protein CASSQVRNQPQHF.

This clonotype was picked up a small number of times. In DNA form, the CDR3 reads TGTGCCAGCAGTGAACCACCGGACAGTAATTCACCCCTCCACTTT. Protein product: CASSEPPDSNSPLHF. The chain links TRBV6-1 to TRBJ1-6; D is possibly TRBD1 (6 bases). V lost 2 bases and J 6 bases, leaving 11 bases between the germline ends. CDR1 and CDR2 from the germline V gene are MNHNS and SASEGT. This CDR3 comprises 15 residues.

This clonotype was seen ten or more times. The V and J genes are TRBV6-2 or TRBV6-3 and TRBJ2-1; tentative D call: TRBD2 (5 bases). V was cut by 8 bases and J by 4 bases, with 9 bases left in between. Germline assignment: CDR1 MNHEY and CDR2 SVGEGT. This CDR3 spans 12 amino acids. The CDR3 DNA reads as TGTGCCAGCGGACTTGGATACAATGAGCAGTTCTTC. This codes for CASGLGYNEQFF.

The gene calls are TRBV30 and TRBJ2-3; a weak D match, TRBD2 (6 bases). The germline CDR1 and CDR2 sequences are GTSNPN and SVGIG (reference sequence). V lost 0 bases, J lost 6 bases, and 22 bases lay in between. This CDR3 region has 17 residues. The CDR3 sequence: CAWSVTWAGRNLDTQYF. CDR3 DNA: TGTGCCTGGAGTGTAACGTGGGCGGGAAGGAATTTGGATACGCAGTATTTT.

Only a few counts were recorded for this clonotype. V usage is TRBV5-6 and J usage is TRBJ1-5; TRBD1 is a possible D gene (5 bases). V lost 4 bases and J lost 7, with 12 bases in between. Germline CDR1 reads SGHDT; CDR2 reads YYEEEE. CDR3 length: 13 residues. CDR3 DNA: TGTGCCAGCAGCCCAGGGTGGGCGCAGCCCCAGCATTTT. Amino acids: CASSPGWAQPQHF.

This clonotype was observed many times. The V gene is TRBV7-2, the J gene TRBJ1-4, with D possibly matching TRBD1 (5 bases). CDR1 and CDR2 (germline): SGHTA, FQGNSA. CDR3 size: 14 residues. The V end lost 5 bases, the J end lost 5 bases, and 12 bases lay between the germline ends. CDR3 in DNA: TGTGCCAGCAGCCCCCGGGGCCGGAATGAAAAACTGTTTTTT. This sequence encodes CASSPRGRNEKLFF.

In this sample, this clonotype turned up a few times. The CDR3 loop reads CASTQGSQRESYEQYF. In DNA, the CDR3 is TGCGCCAGCACCCAGGGGAGTCAGCGGGAATCCTACGAGCAGTACTTC. V gene TRBV5-1 combines with J gene TRBJ2-7; tentative D call: TRBD2 (7 bases). The CDR3 is 16 residues long. The germline gives CDR1 SGHRS, CDR2 YFSETQ. Trimming pared 6 bases from V and 1 base from J, leaving 20 bases between. Based on the CDR3 plus reference TRBV5-1 and TRBJ2-7, the full variable domain is KAGVTQTPRYLIKTRGQQVTLSCSPISGHRSVSWYQQTPGQGLQFLFEYFSETQRNKGNFPGRFSGRQFSNSRSEMNVSTLELGDSALYLCASTQGSQRESYEQYFGPGTRLTVT.

In its sample, this clonotype was seen many times. The V gene is TRBV7-2, the J gene TRBJ2-7; 7 nucleotides match TRBD1. Germline V CDR1 and CDR2: SGHTA, FQGNSA. There are 16 residues in the CDR3. The J segment lost 2 bases and the V segment lost 3 bases, leaving 10 bases of the junction unmatched. The CDR3 nucleotides are TGTGCCAGCAGCTTGCAGAGTAGGGGGCTCCCCTACGAGCAGTACTTC. The encoded protein is CASSLQSRGLPYEQYF.

CDR3 region: CATSRSTSGRAGGDTQYF. In nucleotides, the CDR3 is TGTGCCACCAGCAGATCGACTAGCGGGAGGGCCGGGGGAGATACGCAGTATTTT. V gene TRBV15 combines with J gene TRBJ2-3; 14 nucleotides align to TRBD2. Germline V gene sequence: CDR1 LNHNV, CDR2 YYDKDF (reference sequence). This CDR3 comprises 18 residues. V shed 2 bases and J 5 bases; nucleotides not matched to a gene: 9.

V gene TRBV4-3 combines with J gene TRBJ2-1; 9 bases line up with TRBD2. CDR3 length: 14 amino acids. Looked up from germline, CDR1 is LGHNA and CDR2 is YSLEER. Unmatched junction bases numbered 6, after V lost 4 bases and J lost 8 bases. The DNA of the CDR3 is TGCGCCAGCAGCCTGGCTAGCGGGAACTATGAGCAGTTCTTC. As protein: CASSLASGNYEQFF.

The V call is TRBV6-2 or TRBV6-3, the J call TRBJ2-1, with 7 positions matching TRBD1. CDR1 and CDR2 (germline): MNHEY, SVGEGT. With V trimmed by 7 bases and J by 9 bases, 15 bases remained unmatched. The CDR3 length is 15 residues. The CDR3 DNA reads TGTGCCAGCACCGACCCAGCAGGGGGTGGGAGTGAGCAGTTCTTC. Protein product: CASTDPAGGGSEQFF.

V is TRBV7-2 and J is TRBJ2-7; unclear D gene. This CDR3 contains 16 residues. The V and J ends lost 1 base and 0 bases respectively, with 13 bases between them. Germline-derived CDR1 and CDR2 are SGHTA and FQGNSA. This chain's CDR3 is CASSLVGGKSSYEQYF. The CDR3 DNA follows: TGTGCCAGCAGCTTAGTGGGCGGCAAGAGCTCCTACGAGCAGTACTTC. The full variable domain, completed using reference TRBV7-2 and TRBJ2-7, is GAGVSQSPSNKVTEKGKDVELRCDPISGHTALYWYRQSLGQGLEFLIYFQGNSAPDKSGLPSDRFSAERTGGSVSTLTIQRTQQEDSAVYLCASSLVGGKSSYEQYFGPGTRLTVT.

This clonotype has only a few counts. The V and J genes are TRBV20-1 and TRBJ2-7, with 7 positions matching TRBD2. CDR1 is DFQATT, CDR2 SNEGSKA, per germline (reference sequence). This CDR3 is built from 13 residues. V shed 1 base and J 0 bases; nucleotides not matched to a gene: 0. In DNA, the CDR3 is TGCAGTGCTAGAGGCGGGAGCTCCTACGAGCAGTACTTC. This codes for CSARGGSSYEQYF.

The rearrangement uses TRBV29-1 and TRBJ2-5, with a weak D call TRBD1 (6 bases). CDR1 is SQVTM, CDR2 ANQGSEA, per germline. Trimming pared 6 bases from V and 2 bases from J, leaving 16 bases between. The CDR3 is made up of 14 amino acids. The CDR3 coding sequence is TGCAGCGTCCGGCGGACAGCTTCTCAAGAGACCCAGTACTTC. Translated, it gives CSVRRTASQETQYF.

This clonotype was seen at least ten times. This rearrangement joins TRBV7-6 to TRBJ2-5; maybe TRBD1 (6 bases). CDR3 size: 16 residues. CDR1 is SGHVS, CDR2 FNYEAQ, per germline. V was pared by 2 bases and J by 5 bases, with 18 bases between. CDR3 sequence (DNA): TGTGCCAGCAGCTTACAGGGGACGGCCGTCCGGGAGACCCAGTACTTC. Its protein product is CASSLQGTAVRETQYF.

This clonotype was observed a few times. V usage is TRBV20-1 and J usage is TRBJ2-1; 9 positions agree with TRBD2. Germline CDR1 reads DFQATT; CDR2 reads SNEGSKA (reference sequence). The CDR3 is 12 amino acids. V lost 5 bases and J lost 10; bases outside the gene matches: 6. CDR3 loop: CSAGSGRNEQFF. DNA of the CDR3: TGCAGTGCTGGAAGCGGGAGGAACGAGCAGTTCTTC.

This clonotype was counted only a few times. This chain uses TRBV2 with TRBJ2-1, with D hard to call. The V and J ends lost 4 bases and 4 bases respectively, with 8 bases between them. This CDR3 contains 13 residues. Looked up from germline, CDR1 is SNHLY and CDR2 is FYNNEI. The CDR3 is CASSVGVYNEQFF. In nucleotides, the CDR3 is TGTGCCAGCAGTGTTGGTGTTTACAATGAGCAGTTCTTC.

This clonotype was found many times. The rearrangement links TRBV7-2 to TRBJ2-7, with 8 nucleotides matching TRBD1. The CDR3 is made up of 14 amino acids. Germline loops: CDR1 SGHTA, CDR2 FQGNSA. V dropped 3 bases and J dropped 3; count of bases not matched to a gene: 4. The CDR3 loop reads CASSLGQENYEQYF. The DNA for the CDR3 is TGTGCCAGCAGCTTGGGACAGGAGAACTACGAGCAGTACTTC.

The chain is built from TRBV5-1 and TRBJ2-1; tentatively, D is TRBD2 (6 bases). Trimming shortened V by 4 bases and J by 2 bases, and 19 bases separated the two germline ends. CDR1 and CDR2 from the germline V gene are SGHRS and YFSETQ. The CDR3 consists of 17 residues. Here the CDR3 DNA reads TGCGCCAGCAGCCCCGGGGACGGGACTCTTACCTACAATGAGCAGTTCTTC. Its translation is CASSPGDGTLTYNEQFF.

This clonotype was seen at least ten times. The chain carries TRBV2 and TRBJ2-3, with D unresolved. CDR1 SNHLY and CDR2 FYNNEI come from the germline V gene. This CDR3 spans 12 amino acids. With 7 bases removed from V and 6 bases from J, the gap between germline ends came to 11 bases. The CDR3 reads CASKESGDTQYF. CDR3 coding DNA: TGTGCCAGCAAGGAATCGGGTGATACGCAGTATTTT.

This clonotype was counted ten times or more. The rearrangement links TRBV7-9 to TRBJ2-1, with a tentative D call TRBD2 (6 bases). The germline gives CDR1 SEHNR, CDR2 FQNEAQ (reference sequence). CDR3 length: 14 amino acids. V lost 2 bases to trimming and J lost 2 bases, with 7 bases between them. The CDR3 spells CASSLSGPYNEQFF. The CDR3 DNA sequence: TGTGCCAGCAGCTTAAGCGGGCCCTACAATGAGCAGTTCTTC.

This clonotype came up many times. The chain is built from TRBV7-3 and TRBJ2-7; a weak D match, TRBD1 (6 bases). The V and J ends lost 5 bases and 2 bases respectively, with 10 bases between them. The germline gives CDR1 SGHTA, CDR2 FQGTGA. The CDR3 covers 13 residues. The CDR3 here is CASSPTGPYEQYF. Written as DNA, the CDR3 is TGTGCCAGCAGCCCGACAGGACCCTACGAGCAGTACTTC.

The chain uses TRBV28 and TRBJ2-1; D not certain. CDR1 is MDHEN and CDR2 is SYDVKM in the germline V gene. V dropped 5 bases and J dropped 0 bases, with 14 bases sitting between them. The CDR3 totals 16 residues. The CDR3, as DNA: TGTGCCAGCAGTCCCGCCAGAACACACTCCTACAATGAGCAGTTCTTC. It codes for CASSPARTHSYNEQFF. Full variable domain (rest looked up from reference TRBV28 and TRBJ2-1): DVKVTQSSRYLVKRTGEKVFLECVQDMDHENMFWYRQDPGLGLRLIYFSYDVKMKEKGDIPEGYSVSREKKERFSLILESASTNQTSMYLCASSPARTHSYNEQFFGPGTRLTVL.

The chain uses TRBV7-9 and TRBJ2-2, with 7 bases matching TRBD1. This CDR3 has 21 residues. Germline V gene lookup returns CDR1 SEHNR and CDR2 FQNEAQ (reference sequence). With 5 bases clipped from V and 2 bases from J, the junction kept 23 bases outside the gene matches. The CDR3 DNA reads TGTGCCAGCAGCCATCCGGGACAGAGGGCCTACAAGCGGAGTAACACCGGGGAGCTGTTTTTT. Protein: CASSHPGQRAYKRSNTGELFF.